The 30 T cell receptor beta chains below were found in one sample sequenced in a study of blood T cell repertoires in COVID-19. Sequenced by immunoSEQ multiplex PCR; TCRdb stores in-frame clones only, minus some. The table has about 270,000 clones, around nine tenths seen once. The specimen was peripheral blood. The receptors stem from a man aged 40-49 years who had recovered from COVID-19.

For the CDR3, the DNA is TGTGCCAGCACCTCGGGAACTAGCGGTTACAATGAGCAGTTCTTC. This translates into CASTSGTSGYNEQFF. The rearrangement uses TRBV3-1 (or the pseudogene TRBV3-2) and TRBJ2-1, with 8 bases matching TRBD2. Germline assignment: CDR1 LGHDT and CDR2 YNNKEL (reference sequence). CDR3 length: 15 amino acids. Trimming at V came to 7 bases and at J to 4 bases, leaving 9 bases not matched to a gene.

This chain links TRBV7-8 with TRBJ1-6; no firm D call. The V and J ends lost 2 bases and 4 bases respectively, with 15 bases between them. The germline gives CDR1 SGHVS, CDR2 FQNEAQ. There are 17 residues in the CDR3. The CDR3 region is CASSLTMVSNYNSPLHF. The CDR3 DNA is TGTGCCAGCAGCTTAACAATGGTCTCGAATTATAATTCACCCCTCCACTTT.

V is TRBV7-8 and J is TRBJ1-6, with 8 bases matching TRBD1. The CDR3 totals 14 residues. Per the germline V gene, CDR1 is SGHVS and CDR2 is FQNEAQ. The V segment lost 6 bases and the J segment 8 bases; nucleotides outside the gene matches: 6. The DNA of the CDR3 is TGTGCCAGCAGAGCGGGACAGGCACATTCACCCCTCCACTTT. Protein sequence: CASRAGQAHSPLHF.

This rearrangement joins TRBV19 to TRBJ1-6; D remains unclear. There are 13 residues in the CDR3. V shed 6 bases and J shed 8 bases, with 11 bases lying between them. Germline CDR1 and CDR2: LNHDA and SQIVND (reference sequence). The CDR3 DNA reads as TGTGCCAGTAGCCTCACAGATTATTCACCCCTCCACTTT. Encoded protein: CASSLTDYSPLHF.

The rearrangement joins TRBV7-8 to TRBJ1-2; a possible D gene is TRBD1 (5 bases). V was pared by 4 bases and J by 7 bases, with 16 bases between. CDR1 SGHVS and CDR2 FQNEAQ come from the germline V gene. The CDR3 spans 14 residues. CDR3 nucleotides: TGTGCCAGCAGCTCTGGAGAGGGGAGGGTTGGCTACACCTTC. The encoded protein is CASSSGEGRVGYTF.

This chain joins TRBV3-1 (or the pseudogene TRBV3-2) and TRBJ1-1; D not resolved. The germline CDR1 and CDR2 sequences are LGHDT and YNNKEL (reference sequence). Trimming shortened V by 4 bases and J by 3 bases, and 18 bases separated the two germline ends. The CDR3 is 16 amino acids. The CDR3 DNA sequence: TGTGCCAGCAGCCTCGCCGGGGTCGCCCGAGACACTGAAGCTTTCTTT. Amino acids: CASSLAGVARDTEAFF.

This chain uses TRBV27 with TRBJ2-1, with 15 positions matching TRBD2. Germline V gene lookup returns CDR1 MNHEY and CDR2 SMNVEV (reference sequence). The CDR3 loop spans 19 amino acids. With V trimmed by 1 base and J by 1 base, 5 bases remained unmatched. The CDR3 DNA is TGTGCCAGCAGTTTATATCTCGGACTAGCGGGAGGGTCCTACAATGAGCAGTTCTTC. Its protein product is CASSLYLGLAGGSYNEQFF.

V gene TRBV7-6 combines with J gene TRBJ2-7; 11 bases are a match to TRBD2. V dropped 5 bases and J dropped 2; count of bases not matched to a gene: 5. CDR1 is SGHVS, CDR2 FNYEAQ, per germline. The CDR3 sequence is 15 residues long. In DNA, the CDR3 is TGTGCCAGCAGCCAGTTAGCGGGAGGGACCTACGAGCAGTACTTC. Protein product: CASSQLAGGTYEQYF.

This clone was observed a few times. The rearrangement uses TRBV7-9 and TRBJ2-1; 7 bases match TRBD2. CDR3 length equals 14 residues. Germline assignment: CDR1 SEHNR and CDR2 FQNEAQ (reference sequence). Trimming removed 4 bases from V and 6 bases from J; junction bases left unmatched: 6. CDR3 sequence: CASSSLLASNEQFF. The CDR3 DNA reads TGTGCCAGCAGCTCCTTACTAGCGAGCAATGAGCAGTTCTTC.

The CDR3 sequence is CAISEKRTRELQETQYF. The CDR3 DNA sequence: TGTGCCATCAGTGAGAAAAGGACTAGAGAACTCCAAGAGACCCAGTACTTC. The chain combines TRBV10-3 with TRBJ2-5; 7 nucleotides align to TRBD2. V lost 2 bases to trimming and J lost 1 base; unmatched junction nucleotides: 10. In germline, CDR1 is ENHRY, CDR2 SYGVKD. The CDR3 is 17 amino acids.

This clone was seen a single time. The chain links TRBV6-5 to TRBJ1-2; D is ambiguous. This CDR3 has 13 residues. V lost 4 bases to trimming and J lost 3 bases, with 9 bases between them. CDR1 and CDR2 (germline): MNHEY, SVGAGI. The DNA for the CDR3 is TGTGCCAGCAGTTCTGACTCTTACTATGGCTACACCTTC. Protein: CASSSDSYYGYTF.

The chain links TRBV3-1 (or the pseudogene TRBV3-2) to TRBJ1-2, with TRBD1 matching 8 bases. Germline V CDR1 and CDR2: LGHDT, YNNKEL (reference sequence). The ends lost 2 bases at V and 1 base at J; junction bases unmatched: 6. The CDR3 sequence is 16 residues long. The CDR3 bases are TGTGCCAGCAGCCAACCCAGGGGGCGCAGTAACTATGGCTACACCTTC. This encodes CASSQPRGRSNYGYTF.

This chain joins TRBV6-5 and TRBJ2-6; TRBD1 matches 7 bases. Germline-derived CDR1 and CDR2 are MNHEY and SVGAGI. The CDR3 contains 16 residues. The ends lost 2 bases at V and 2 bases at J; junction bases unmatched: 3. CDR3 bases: TGTGCCAGCAGTTACGGGCAGGGGGCTGGGGCCAACGTCCTGACTTTC. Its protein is CASSYGQGAGANVLTF.

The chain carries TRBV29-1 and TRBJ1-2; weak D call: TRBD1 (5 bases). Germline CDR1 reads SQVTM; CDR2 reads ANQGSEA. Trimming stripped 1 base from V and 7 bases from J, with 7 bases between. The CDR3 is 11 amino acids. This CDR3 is CSVEGRVGYTF. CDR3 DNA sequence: TGCAGCGTTGAAGGCAGGGTTGGCTACACCTTC.

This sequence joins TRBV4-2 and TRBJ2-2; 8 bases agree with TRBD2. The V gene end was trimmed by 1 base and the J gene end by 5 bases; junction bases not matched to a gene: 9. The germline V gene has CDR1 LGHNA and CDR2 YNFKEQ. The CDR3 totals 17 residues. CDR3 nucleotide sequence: TGTGCCAGCAGCCAAGGGTTAAGCGGGAGAGGGACCGGGGAGCTGTTTTTT. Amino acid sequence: CASSQGLSGRGTGELFF.

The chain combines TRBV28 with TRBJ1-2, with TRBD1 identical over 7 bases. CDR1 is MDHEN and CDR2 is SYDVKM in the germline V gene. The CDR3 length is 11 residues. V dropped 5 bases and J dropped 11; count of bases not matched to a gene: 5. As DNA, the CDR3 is TGTGCCAGCAGTGAAGGGGGCAGGTACACCTTC. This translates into CASSEGGRYTF.

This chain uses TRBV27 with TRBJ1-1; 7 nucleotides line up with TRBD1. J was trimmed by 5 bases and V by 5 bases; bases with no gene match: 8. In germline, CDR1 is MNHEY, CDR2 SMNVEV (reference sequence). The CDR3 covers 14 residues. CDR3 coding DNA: TGTGCCAGCAGTCAGGGGGTTGGATATACTGAAGCTTTCTTT. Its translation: CASSQGVGYTEAFF.

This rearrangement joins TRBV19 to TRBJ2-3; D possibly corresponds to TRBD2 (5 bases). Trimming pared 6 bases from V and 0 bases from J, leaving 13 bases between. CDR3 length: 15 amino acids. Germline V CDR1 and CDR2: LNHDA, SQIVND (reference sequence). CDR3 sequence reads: CASRPQLGSTDTQYF. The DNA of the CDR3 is TGTGCCAGTAGGCCCCAACTAGGGAGCACAGATACGCAGTATTTT.

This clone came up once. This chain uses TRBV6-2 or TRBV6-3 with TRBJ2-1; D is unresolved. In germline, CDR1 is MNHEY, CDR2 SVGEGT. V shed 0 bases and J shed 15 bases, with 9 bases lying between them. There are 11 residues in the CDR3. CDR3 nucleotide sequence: TGTGCCAGCAGTTACTCTAAATACTTGTTCTTC. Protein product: CASSYSKYLFF.

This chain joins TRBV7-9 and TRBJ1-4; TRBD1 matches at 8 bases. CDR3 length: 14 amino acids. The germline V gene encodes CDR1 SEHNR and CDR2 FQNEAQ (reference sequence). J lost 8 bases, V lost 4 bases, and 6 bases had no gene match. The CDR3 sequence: CASSSDRVREKLFF. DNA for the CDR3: TGTGCCAGCAGCTCGGACAGGGTTCGGGAAAAACTGTTTTTT.

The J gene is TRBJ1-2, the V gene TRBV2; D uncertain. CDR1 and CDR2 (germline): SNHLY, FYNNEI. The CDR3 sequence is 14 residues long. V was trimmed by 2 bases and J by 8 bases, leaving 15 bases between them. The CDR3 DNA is TGTGCCAGCAGTGAACAATCGTCAGCGGGGGGCTACACCTTC. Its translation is CASSEQSSAGGYTF.

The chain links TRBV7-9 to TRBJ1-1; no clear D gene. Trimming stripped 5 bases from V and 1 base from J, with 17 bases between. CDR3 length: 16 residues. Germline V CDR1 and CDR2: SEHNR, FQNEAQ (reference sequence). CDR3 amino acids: CASSPLSGDRNTEAFF. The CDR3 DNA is TGTGCCAGCAGCCCGCTGAGTGGAGACCGGAACACTGAAGCTTTCTTT.

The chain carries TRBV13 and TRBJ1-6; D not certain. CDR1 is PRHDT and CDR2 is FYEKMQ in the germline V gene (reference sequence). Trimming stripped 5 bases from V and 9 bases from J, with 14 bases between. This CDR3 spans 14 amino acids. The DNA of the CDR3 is TGTGCCAGCAGCCCGAGGGTCGGGATTTCACCCCTCCACTTT. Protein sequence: CASSPRVGISPLHF.

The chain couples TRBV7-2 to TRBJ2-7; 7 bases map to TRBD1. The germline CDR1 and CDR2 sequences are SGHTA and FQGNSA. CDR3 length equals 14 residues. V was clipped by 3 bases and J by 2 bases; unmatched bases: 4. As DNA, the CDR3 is TGTGCCAGCAGCTTCAAACAGGGGCCCTACGAGCAGTACTTC. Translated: CASSFKQGPYEQYF.

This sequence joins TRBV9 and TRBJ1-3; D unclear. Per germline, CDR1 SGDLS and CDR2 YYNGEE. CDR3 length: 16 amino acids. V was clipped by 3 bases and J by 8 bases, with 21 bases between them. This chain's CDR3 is CASSAREGGLVDTIYF. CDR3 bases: TGTGCCAGCAGCGCACGGGAGGGAGGACTGGTAGACACCATATATTTT.

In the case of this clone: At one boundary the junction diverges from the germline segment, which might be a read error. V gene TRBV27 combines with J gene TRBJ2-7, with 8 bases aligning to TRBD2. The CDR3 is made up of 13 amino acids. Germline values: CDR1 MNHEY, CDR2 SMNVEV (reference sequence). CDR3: CASATSGSYEQYF. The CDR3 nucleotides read TGTGCCAGCGCAACTAGCGGCTCCTATGAGCAGTACTTC.

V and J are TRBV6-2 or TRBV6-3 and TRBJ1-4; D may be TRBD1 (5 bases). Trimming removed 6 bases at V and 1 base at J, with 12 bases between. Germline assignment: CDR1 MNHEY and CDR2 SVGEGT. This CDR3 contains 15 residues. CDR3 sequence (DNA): TGTGCCAGCAGCCCAATAGGACAAACTAATGAAAAACTGTTTTTT. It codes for CASSPIGQTNEKLFF.

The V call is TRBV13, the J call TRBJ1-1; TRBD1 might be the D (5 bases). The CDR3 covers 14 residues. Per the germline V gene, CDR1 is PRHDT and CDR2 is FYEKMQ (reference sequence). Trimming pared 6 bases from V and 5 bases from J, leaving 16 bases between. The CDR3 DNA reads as TGTGCCAGCAGTCTGCAGGGCCAAGGGACTGAAGCTTTCTTT. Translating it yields CASSLQGQGTEAFF. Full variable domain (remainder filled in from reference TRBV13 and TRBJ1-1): AAGVIQSPRHLIKEKRETATLKCYPIPRHDTVYWYQQGPGQDPQFLISFYEKMQSDKGSIPDRFSAQQFSDYHSELNMSSLELGDSALYFCASSLQGQGTEAFFGQGTRLTVV.

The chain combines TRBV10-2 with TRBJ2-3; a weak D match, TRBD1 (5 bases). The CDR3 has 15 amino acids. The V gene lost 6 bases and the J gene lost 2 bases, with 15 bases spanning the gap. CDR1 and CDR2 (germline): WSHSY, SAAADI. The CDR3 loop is CASRGWGDTTDTQYF. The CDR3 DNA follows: TGCGCCAGCAGGGGGTGGGGCGACACCACAGATACGCAGTATTTT.

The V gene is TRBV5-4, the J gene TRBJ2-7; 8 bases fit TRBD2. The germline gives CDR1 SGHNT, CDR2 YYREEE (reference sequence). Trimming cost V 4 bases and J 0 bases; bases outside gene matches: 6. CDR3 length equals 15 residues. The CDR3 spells CASSISGSASYEQYF. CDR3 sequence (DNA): TGTGCCAGCAGCATAAGCGGGAGCGCCTCCTACGAGCAGTACTTC.